Included here is one TCR beta chain sequence, with context. Only a few counts were recorded for this clone. The antigen it binds to is not known. Per-base qualities were not stored, and no clone one base away is much larger. These data originate in a study of beta chain features in type 1 diabetes (dated by TCRdb to 2016 to 2019). Regarding the study in general: Mean age, gender distribution, total cell number and subset yield did not differ between patients and healthy donors. Across all samples, fewer than 110,000,000 sorted cells were examined, and cell number per subset correlated strongly with RNA yield. The study compared TCRB repertoires of sorted circulating CD4+ T cell subsets between recently diagnosed type 1 diabetes patients and matched healthy donors. Regulatory and stem cell-like memory subsets were obtained from only 8 patients and roughly eight healthy donors, while naive and central memory subsets were obtained from all 28 donors.

A single peripheral blood draw of about 116 mL on average was collected from each donor into heparinised tubes. A BD FACSAria II and a panel including CD45RO, CCR7, CD25, CD127, CD95 and CD27 were used to sort naive, central memory, regulatory and stem cell-like memory CD4+ T cells. All sorted populations exceeded 95% purity. Right away, PBMCs were isolated by Lymphoprep density gradient centrifugation and were stained directly, with no culture step. So that batch effects would be minimized, each experiment stained and sorted samples in pairs, pairing one healthy donor with one patient. All of the isolated RNA was reverse transcribed with the High Capacity cDNA Reverse Transcription Kit, so expressed TCRB transcripts were sequenced. Survey-depth immunoSEQ sequencing was performed on stem cell-like memory T cell samples, with an average of roughly 930,000 total reads per sample. Sorted cells were lysed in RLT buffer and RNA was extracted with DNase-treated RNeasy Micro or Mini kits, depending on cell number. To prevent cross-contamination, each cell subset was processed individually, whereas patient and healthy donor samples were processed jointly. The immunoSEQ multiplex PCR was used to amplify TCRB sequences from cDNA, yielding 87-bp fragments that span the CDR3 region. The amplicons were sequenced using the Illumina HiSeq platform. The study's processing was this. PCR bias was computationally corrected using synthetic template baselines, reads within Hamming distance 2 were collapsed, and singletons that could not be merged were discarded. Reads were aligned to IMGT to assign V, D and J genes, CDR3 length, and insertions or deletions at six rearrangement sites. Within each subset, clonotype counts were normalized to the number of sorted cells before true diversity and Gini coefficients were calculated with the tcR R package. The overlap coefficient, calculated on TCRB nucleotide sequences, was used to measure repertoire sharing. In TCRdb, the immuneACCESS table is reduced to in-frame sequences with V and J assigned. These tables do not hold every clone; where another copy was compared, an unresolved V gene accounts for under half, and the others remain unexplained. That table is the source of V, J and clone size, and D and trimming were worked out from the DNA. Within this sample are some 16,000 clones, with approximately 79% of them counted one time only. Jointly, the top ten make up around 0.34% of the sample.

Findings and caveats that apply to the study as a whole: The naive, central memory and regulatory TCRB repertoires appeared to resemble one another more closely among patients than among healthy donors. Shorter templates might be favored by PCR, yet because patient and control samples were amplified and corrected together, any such skew would affect both groups equally. Only small numbers of individuals were included in the HLA sub-analyses, which left unresolved whether HLA type had any influence on TCRB rearrangement. At VDJ recombination sites, type 1 diabetes patients had fewer insertions and more deleted nucleotides, which implies abnormalities in thymic rearrangement. Because cDNA rather than genomic DNA was sequenced, highly expressing activated cells could have been over-represented, although no difference in activation and CD3 levels was found between groups. A moderate but significant shortening of TCRB CDR3 length was observed in type 1 diabetes patients in all four CD4+ subsets.

There are 14 amino acids in the CDR3, from cysteine to phenylalanine inclusive. Just the 42-base CDR3 DNA is kept, in frame starting at base 1. Taken from the germline V gene, the CDR1 and CDR2 loops are KGHSH and LQKENI. The trim is 4 bases for V and 0 bases for J, with a gap of 9 bases between the germline ends. Sequencing used stem cell memory CD4+ T cells from blood. According to the study, the label for this sample's cell subset or site signals: stem cell-like memory CD4+ T cells. Here the chain combines TRBV18 and TRBJ1-1, with a tentative D gene TRBD1 over 6 matching bases. The TCR was taken from a woman between 18 and 29 years old with type 1 diabetes. This receptor has the CDR3 CASSRDRLNTEAFF. The nucleotides read TGTGCCAGCTCACGAGACAGGCTGAACACTGAAGCTTTCTTT.